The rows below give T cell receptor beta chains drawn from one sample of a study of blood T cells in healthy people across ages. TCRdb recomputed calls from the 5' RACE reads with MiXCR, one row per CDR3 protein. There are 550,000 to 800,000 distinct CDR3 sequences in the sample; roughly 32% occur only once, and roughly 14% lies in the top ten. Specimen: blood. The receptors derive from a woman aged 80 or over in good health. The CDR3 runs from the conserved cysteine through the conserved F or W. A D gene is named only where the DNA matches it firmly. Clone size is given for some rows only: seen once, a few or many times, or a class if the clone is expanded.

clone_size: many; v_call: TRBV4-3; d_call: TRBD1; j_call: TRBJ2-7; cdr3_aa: CASSRTGGGLYEQYF; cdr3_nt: TGCGCCAGCAGTAGGACAGGGGGCGGCCTCTACGAGCAGTACTTC
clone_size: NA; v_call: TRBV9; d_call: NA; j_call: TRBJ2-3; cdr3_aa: CASSPMGGTPADTQYF; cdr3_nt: TGTGCCAGCAGCCCAATGGGGGGCACGCCCGCAGATACGCAGTATTTT
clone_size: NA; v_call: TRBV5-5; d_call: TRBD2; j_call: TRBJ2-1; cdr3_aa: CASSRVSGGTAEQFF; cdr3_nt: TGTGCCAGCAGCCGCGTTAGCGGGGGGACGGCGGAGCAGTTCTTC
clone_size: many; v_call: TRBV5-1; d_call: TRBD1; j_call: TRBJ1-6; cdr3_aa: CASSLQGSYNSPLHF; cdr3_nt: TGCGCCAGCAGCCTACAGGGGTCCTATAATTCACCCCTCCACTTT
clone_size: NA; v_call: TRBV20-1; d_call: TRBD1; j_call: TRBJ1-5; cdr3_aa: CSAIPGQGNQPQHF; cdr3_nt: TGCAGTGCTATCCCGGGACAGGGAAATCAGCCCCAGCATTTT
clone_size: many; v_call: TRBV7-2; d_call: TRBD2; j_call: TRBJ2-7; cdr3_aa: CASSLSGGGLSYEQYF; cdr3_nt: TGTGCCAGCAGCCTATCTGGCGGGGGTCTCTCCTACGAGCAGTACTTC
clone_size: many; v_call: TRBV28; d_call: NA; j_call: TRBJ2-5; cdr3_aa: CASSRVETQYF; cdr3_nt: TGTGCCAGCAGTAGGGTAGAGACCCAGTACTTC
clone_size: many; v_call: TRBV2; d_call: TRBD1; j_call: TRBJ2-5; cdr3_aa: CASSRDRANTGETQYF; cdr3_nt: TGTGCCAGCAGCCGGGACAGGGCCAATACAGGGGAGACCCAGTACTTC
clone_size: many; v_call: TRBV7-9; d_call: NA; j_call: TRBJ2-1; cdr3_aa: CASSLEGARNEQFF; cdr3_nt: TGTGCCAGCAGCTTAGAAGGAGCTAGGAATGAGCAGTTCTTC
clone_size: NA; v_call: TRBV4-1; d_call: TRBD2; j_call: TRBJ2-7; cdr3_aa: CASSQDGTSGRGGQYF; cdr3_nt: TGCGCCAGCAGCCAAGATGGGACTAGCGGGAGAGGCGGGCAGTACTTC
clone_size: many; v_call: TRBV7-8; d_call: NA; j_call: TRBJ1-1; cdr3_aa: CASSPLGVGGNTEAFF; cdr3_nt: TGTGCCAGCAGCCCCCTTGGGGTAGGAGGCAACACTGAAGCTTTCTTT
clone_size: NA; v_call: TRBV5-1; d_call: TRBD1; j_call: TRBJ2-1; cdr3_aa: CASSLASGQLLIGNEQFF; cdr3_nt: TGCGCCAGCAGCTTGGCCTCGGGACAGTTGTTGATTGGGAATGAGCAGTTCTTC
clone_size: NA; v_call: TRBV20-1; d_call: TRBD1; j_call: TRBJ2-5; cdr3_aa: CSARDRLETQYF; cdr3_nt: TGCAGTGCGAGGGACAGGTTAGAGACCCAGTACTTC
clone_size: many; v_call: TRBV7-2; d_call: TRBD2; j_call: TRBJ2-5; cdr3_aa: CASSPAGTRRGETQYF; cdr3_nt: TGTGCCAGCAGCCCCGCCGGGACTAGGAGGGGAGAGACCCAGTACTTC
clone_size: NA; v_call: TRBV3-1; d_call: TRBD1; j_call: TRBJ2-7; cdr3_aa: CASSLRTGLAYEQYF; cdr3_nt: TGTGCCAGCAGCCTACGGACAGGCTTAGCATACGAGCAGTACTTC
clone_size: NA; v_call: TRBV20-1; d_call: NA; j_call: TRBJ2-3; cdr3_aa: CSAEDSSSTDTQYF; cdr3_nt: TGCAGTGCAGAGGACTCCTCGTCCACAGATACGCAGTATTTT
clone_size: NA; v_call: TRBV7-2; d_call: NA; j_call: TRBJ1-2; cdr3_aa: CASSCGRGGYGYTF; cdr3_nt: TGTGCCAGCAGCTGTGGGCGGGGGGGCTATGGCTACACCTTC
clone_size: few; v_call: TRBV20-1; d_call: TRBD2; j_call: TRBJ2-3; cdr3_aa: CSARDGLAADTQYF; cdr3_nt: TGCAGTGCTAGAGATGGACTAGCCGCAGATACGCAGTATTTT
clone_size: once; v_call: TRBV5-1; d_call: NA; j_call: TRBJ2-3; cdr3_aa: CASSPPRAGLGTGERYF; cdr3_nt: TGCGCCAGCAGCCCGCCCCGGGCGGGCTTAGGGACCGGGGAGCGGTATTTT
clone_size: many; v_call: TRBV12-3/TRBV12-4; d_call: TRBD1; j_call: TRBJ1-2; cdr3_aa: CASSHRGGYTF; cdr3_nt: TGTGCCAGCAGTCACAGGGGTGGCTACACCTTC
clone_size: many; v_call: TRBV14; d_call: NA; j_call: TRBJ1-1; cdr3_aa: CASSRMGGERTEAFF; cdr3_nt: TGTGCCAGCAGCCGGATGGGGGGGGAACGCACTGAAGCTTTCTTT
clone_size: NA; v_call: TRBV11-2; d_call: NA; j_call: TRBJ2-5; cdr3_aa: CASSQLLGPGTQYF; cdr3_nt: TGTGCCAGCAGCCAGCTATTGGGCCCAGGGACCCAGTACTTC
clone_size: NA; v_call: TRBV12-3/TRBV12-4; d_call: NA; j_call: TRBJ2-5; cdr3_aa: CASSLVTGKEETQYF; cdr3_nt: TGTGCCAGCAGTTTAGTCACAGGGAAGGAAGAGACCCAGTACTTC
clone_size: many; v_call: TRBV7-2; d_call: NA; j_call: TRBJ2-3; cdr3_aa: CASSLDRLDAQYF; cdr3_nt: TGTGCCAGCAGCTTAGATAGACTAGACGCGCAGTATTTT
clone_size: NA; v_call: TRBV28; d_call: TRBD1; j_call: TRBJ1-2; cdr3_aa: CASSYSTGGHGYTF; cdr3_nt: TGTGCCAGCAGTTACTCGACAGGGGGCCATGGCTACACCTTC
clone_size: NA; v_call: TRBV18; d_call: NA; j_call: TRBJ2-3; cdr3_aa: CTSSPAWGAGDTQYF; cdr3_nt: TGTACCAGCTCACCAGCCTGGGGGGCCGGAGATACGCAGTATTTT
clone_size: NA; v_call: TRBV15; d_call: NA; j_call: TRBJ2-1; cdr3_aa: CATSRRGKVTYNEQFF; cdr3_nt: TGTGCCACCAGCAGAAGGGGGAAGGTTACCTACAATGAGCAGTTCTTC
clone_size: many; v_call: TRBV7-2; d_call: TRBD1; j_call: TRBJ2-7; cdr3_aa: CASSSQGSTDEQYF; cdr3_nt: TGTGCCAGCAGCTCACAGGGGAGTACGGACGAGCAGTACTTC
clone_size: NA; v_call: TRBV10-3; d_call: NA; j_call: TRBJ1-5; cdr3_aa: CAISFSTDQPQRF; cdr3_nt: TGCGCCATCAGTTTCTCCACGGATCAGCCCCAGCGTTTT
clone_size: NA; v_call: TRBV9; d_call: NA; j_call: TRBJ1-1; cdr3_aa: CASSVGLGLDTEAFF; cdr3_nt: TGTGCCAGCAGCGTAGGCTTGGGTTTGGACACTGAAGCTTTCTTT
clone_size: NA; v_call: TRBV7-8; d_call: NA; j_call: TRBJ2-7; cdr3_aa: CASSLGHSISSYEQYF; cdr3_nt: TGTGCCAGCAGCTTGGGTCACAGTATAAGCTCCTACGAGCAGTACTTC
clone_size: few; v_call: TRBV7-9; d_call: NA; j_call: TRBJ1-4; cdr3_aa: CASSPPNEKLFF; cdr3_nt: TGTGCCAGCAGCCCGCCGAATGAAAAACTGTTTTTT
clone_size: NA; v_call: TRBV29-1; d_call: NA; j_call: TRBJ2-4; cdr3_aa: CSVFRGTKNIQYF; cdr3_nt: TGCAGCGTTTTCAGGGGAACCAAAAACATTCAGTACTTC
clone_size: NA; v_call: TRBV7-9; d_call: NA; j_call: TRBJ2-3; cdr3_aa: CASSLVARAGNTQYF; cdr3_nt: TGTGCCAGCAGCTTAGTAGCTCGAGCCGGGAATACGCAGTATTTT
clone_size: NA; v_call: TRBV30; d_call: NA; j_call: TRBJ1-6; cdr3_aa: CAYTLKGGAPLHF; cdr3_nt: TGTGCCTATACCCTCAAGGGGGGAGCACCCCTCCACTTT
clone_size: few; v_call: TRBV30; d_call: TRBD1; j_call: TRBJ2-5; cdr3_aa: CARDPGTGLHNEQYF; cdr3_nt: TGTGCCAGAGACCCCGGGACAGGGCTGCACAATGAGCAGTACTTC
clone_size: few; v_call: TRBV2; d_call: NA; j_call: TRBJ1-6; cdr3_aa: CASSDQGSSPLHF; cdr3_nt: TGTGCCAGCAGTGATCAAGGTTCCTCACCCCTCCACTTT
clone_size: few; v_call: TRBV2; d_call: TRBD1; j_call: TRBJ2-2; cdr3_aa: CASSGDRANTGELFF; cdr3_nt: TGTGCCAGCAGTGGGGACAGGGCGAACACCGGGGAGCTGTTTTTT
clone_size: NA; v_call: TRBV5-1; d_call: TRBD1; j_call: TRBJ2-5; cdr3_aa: CASRSTSRGRETQYF; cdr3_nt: TGCGCCAGCAGGTCCACTAGCAGGGGGCGAGAGACCCAGTACTTC
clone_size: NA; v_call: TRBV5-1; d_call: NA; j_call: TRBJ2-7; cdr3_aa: CASHVGDYEQYF; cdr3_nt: TGCGCCAGCCACGTGGGGGACTACGAGCAGTACTTC
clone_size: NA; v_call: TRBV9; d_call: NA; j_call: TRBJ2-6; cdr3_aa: CASSLQPGTPSSGAKVRTF; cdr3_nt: TGTGCCAGCAGCCTTCAGCCGGGTACCCCAAGCTCTGGGGCCAAAGTCCGGACTTTC
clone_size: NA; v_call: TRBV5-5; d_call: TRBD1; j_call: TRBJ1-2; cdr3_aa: CASSLGPGQSYGYTF; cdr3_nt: TGTGCCAGCAGCCTCGGACCGGGACAGAGTTATGGCTACACCTTC
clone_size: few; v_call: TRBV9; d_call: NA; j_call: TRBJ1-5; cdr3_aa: CAGSERGSNQPQHF; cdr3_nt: TGTGCCGGGTCGGAGCGGGGGAGCAATCAGCCCCAGCATTTT
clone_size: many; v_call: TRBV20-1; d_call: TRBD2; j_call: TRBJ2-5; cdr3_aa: CSAREGSAGGRETQYF; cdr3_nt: TGCAGTGCTAGAGAAGGTTCAGCGGGGGGGCGGGAGACCCAGTACTTC
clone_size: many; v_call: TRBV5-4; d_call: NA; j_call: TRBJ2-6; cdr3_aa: CASSSGSGANVLTF; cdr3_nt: TGTGCCAGCAGCTCAGGTTCTGGGGCCAACGTCCTGACTTTC